Following are 14 T cell receptor beta chains from one sample sequenced in a study of blood T cell repertoires in COVID-19. The table came from immunoSEQ multiplex PCR; TCRdb's copy has only in-frame clones and leaves some out. Among tens of thousands of clones listed, about 85% were seen once. Sequencing was done on a sample of peripheral blood. Receptors were obtained from a woman between 45 and 60 years old with active or convalescent COVID-19.

The chain joins TRBV19 to TRBJ2-7, with 8 bases aligning to TRBD1. Germline V gene data show CDR1 as LNHDA and CDR2 as SQIVND (reference sequence). The CDR3 covers 13 residues. V lost 3 bases and J lost 7; bases outside the gene matches: 5. The CDR3, as DNA: TGTGCCAGTAGTATCGGTGGGACAGGTGAGCAGTACTTC. It yields the protein CASSIGGTGEQYF.

The rearrangement uses TRBV20-1 and TRBJ1-2; 7 bases are a match to TRBD1. J was trimmed by 3 bases and V by 6 bases; bases with no gene match: 1. Germline V gives CDR1 DFQATT, CDR2 SNEGSKA (reference sequence). The CDR3 has 11 residues. CDR3 sequence reads: CSAGGDYGYTF. The CDR3 nucleotides are TGCAGTGCAGGGGGCGACTATGGCTACACCTTC.

The rearrangement links TRBV3-1 (or the pseudogene TRBV3-2) to TRBJ2-3, with D perhaps matching TRBD2 (6 bases). V was trimmed by 1 base and J by 1 base, leaving 6 bases between them. The V gene's germline CDR1 is LGHDT and CDR2 YNNKEL (reference sequence). This CDR3 is built from 14 residues. The CDR3 DNA reads as TGTGCCAGCAGCCAAGGGGGGGGCACAGATACGCAGTATTTT. It yields the protein CASSQGGGTDTQYF.

The CDR3 coding sequence is TGTGCCAGCAGTTTACGCCAGGGCAGGGGCTACACCTTC. Its translation is CASSLRQGRGYTF. The chain joins TRBV12-3 or TRBV12-4 to TRBJ1-2; D possibly corresponds to TRBD1 (5 bases). The ends were cut back, 2 bases at V and 8 bases at J, with 12 bases in the middle. The CDR3 sequence is 13 residues long.

This clone was seen just once. V usage is TRBV14 and J usage is TRBJ1-1, with D perhaps TRBD1 (6 bases). Germline CDR1 is SGHDN and CDR2 is FVKESK. With 1 base removed from V and 3 bases from J, the gap between germline ends came to 12 bases. CDR3 length equals 15 residues. The CDR3 sequence: CASSQAMGAYTEAFF. The CDR3 nucleotides read TGTGCCAGCAGCCAAGCTATGGGGGCTTACACTGAAGCTTTCTTT.

This rearrangement joins TRBV10-3 to TRBJ1-2, with TRBD1 identical over 12 bases. V lost 4 bases to trimming and J lost 7 bases; unmatched junction nucleotides: 10. Germline V gene sequence: CDR1 ENHRY, CDR2 SYGVKD. The CDR3 spans 16 residues. CDR3 in amino acids: CAISAQTGTGGSGYTF. The CDR3 bases are TGTGCCATCAGTGCCCAAACCGGGACAGGGGGCTCTGGCTACACCTTC.

This chain links TRBV19 with TRBJ1-2; D call uncertain. This CDR3 spans 15 amino acids. V lost 1 base to trimming and J lost 4 bases, with 13 bases between them. Per germline, CDR1 LNHDA and CDR2 SQIVND (reference sequence). DNA for the CDR3: TGTGCCAGTAGTATAGCGGCACGGGGAATCTATGGCTACACCTTC. Residues: CASSIAARGIYGYTF.

The rearrangement joins TRBV2 to TRBJ2-1; 10 bases are shared with TRBD2. V was pared by 0 bases and J by 10 bases, with 6 bases of the junction left unmatched. The CDR3 is made up of 15 amino acids. Looked up from germline, CDR1 is SNHLY and CDR2 is FYNNEI. The DNA of the CDR3 is TGTGCCAGCAGTGAAGCTAGCGGGGGGCCAGGGGAGCAGTTCTTC. This sequence encodes CASSEASGGPGEQFF.

This chain joins TRBV20-1 and TRBJ1-1; a possible D gene is TRBD1 (5 bases). CDR3 length equals 11 residues. CDR1 is DFQATT, CDR2 SNEGSKA, per germline (reference sequence). Trimming stripped 5 bases from V and 11 bases from J, with 15 bases between. The CDR3 region is CSAEEGRDAFF. In DNA, the CDR3 is TGCAGTGCTGAGGAGGGGAGGGATGCTTTCTTT.

V gene TRBV5-1 combines with J gene TRBJ2-1; 9 bases are a match to TRBD2. V dropped 4 bases and J dropped 6; count of bases not matched to a gene: 11. The CDR3 spans 16 residues. Germline V CDR1 and CDR2: SGHRS, YFSETQ. The CDR3 protein is CASSPGVVAGVNEQFF. The CDR3 bases are TGCGCCAGCAGCCCCGGGGTGGTAGCGGGGGTCAATGAGCAGTTCTTC.

This chain connects TRBV5-5 to TRBJ1-2, with TRBD1 as a possible D gene (5 bases). The V end lost 7 bases, the J end lost 10 bases, and 17 bases lay between the germline ends. The CDR3 covers 12 residues. Per the germline V gene, CDR1 is SGHKS and CDR2 is YYEKEE (reference sequence). The CDR3 sequence is CASLGQGGNYTF. CDR3 in DNA: TGTGCCAGCTTGGGTCAGGGCGGAAACTACACCTTC.

This rearrangement joins TRBV5-8 to TRBJ2-7; 11 nucleotides align to TRBD2. The germline CDR1 and CDR2 sequences are SGHTS and YDEGEE. This CDR3 contains 14 residues. The J segment lost 5 bases and the V segment lost 7 bases, leaving 8 bases of the junction unmatched. The CDR3 protein is CASAEALAGDEQYF. The DNA of the CDR3 is TGTGCCAGCGCGGAGGCACTAGCGGGGGACGAGCAGTACTTC.

Many counts were recorded for this clone. V usage is TRBV13 and J usage is TRBJ1-1; possibly TRBD1 for D (5 bases). The CDR3 has 11 residues. Looked up from germline, CDR1 is PRHDT and CDR2 is FYEKMQ (reference sequence). Trimming removed 5 bases at V and 8 bases at J, with 9 bases between. CDR3 residues: CASSADKEAFF. CDR3 DNA sequence: TGTGCCAGCAGCGCGGACAAGGAAGCTTTCTTT.

This clone came up once. The chain combines TRBV7-8 with TRBJ2-1; 7 bases map to TRBD1. This CDR3 has 18 residues. The V gene's germline CDR1 is SGHVS and CDR2 FQNEAQ. J gave up 1 base and V 5 bases, and 14 bases lay outside the gene matches. CDR3: CASSPDRVRESSYNEQFF. CDR3 DNA: TGTGCCAGCAGCCCCGACAGGGTCCGAGAGTCATCCTACAATGAGCAGTTCTTC.